Below, 11 T cell receptor beta chains from the same sample are listed, as sequenced in a study of T-cell reconstitution after alpha-beta-depleted transplantation in children. Preparation of the TCRbeta library used unique molecular identifiers. One entry per CDR3 protein, called by TCRdb with MiXCR from the PCR reads. The sample has a few hundred thousand distinct CDR3 sequences, 9% to 12% seen once. The sample here was PBMCs from the stem cell graft donor, taken from the stem cell graft. The receptors originated from a human donor who donated a stem cell graft to a child with acute lymphoblastic leukemia.

The V and J genes are TRBV12-3 or TRBV12-4 and TRBJ1-2; D is possibly TRBD1 (6 bases). Trimming cost V 6 bases and J 6 bases, with 17 bases left between them. The CDR3 covers 14 residues. The CDR3 bases are TGTGCCAGCAGCAACCGGAGGGACACAGATGGCTACACCTTC. It encodes CASSNRRDTDGYTF.

This clonotype has more than one count but fewer than ten. The V call is TRBV19, the J call TRBJ2-3, with TRBD1 matching 10 bases. The CDR3 consists of 16 residues. V was clipped by 3 bases and J by 3 bases; unmatched bases: 6. Germline V gives CDR1 LNHDA, CDR2 SQIVND (reference sequence). The CDR3 sequence: CASSIPDRGRTDTQYF. Here the CDR3 DNA reads TGTGCCAGTAGTATCCCTGACAGGGGGCGAACAGATACGCAGTATTTT.

In this sample, this clonotype turned up a few times. The chain links TRBV2 to TRBJ2-7; 11 positions agree with TRBD1. Per the germline V gene, CDR1 is SNHLY and CDR2 is FYNNEI. The CDR3 contains 17 residues. V shed 6 bases, J shed 1 base, and the junction held 11 bases outside the gene matches. The CDR3 sequence is CASSPGTGGSRSYEQYF. The CDR3 DNA reads as TGTGCCAGCAGCCCCGGGACAGGGGGAAGTAGATCCTACGAGCAGTACTTC.

In this sample, this clonotype turned up a few times. The chain combines TRBV10-2 with TRBJ2-1; D uncertain. Per germline, CDR1 WSHSY and CDR2 SAAADI. The CDR3 length is 15 residues. Between the trimmed V and J ends, which lost 10 bases and 0 bases, there was a span of 16 bases. The CDR3 nucleotides read TGCGCCATCGACACCGCGCGCGGCTCCTACAATGAGCAGTTCTTC. Protein product: CAIDTARGSYNEQFF.

This clonotype was seen only a few times. The chain is built from TRBV5-1 and TRBJ1-1, with 8 bases that match TRBD1. The germline V gene has CDR1 SGHRS and CDR2 YFSETQ. The CDR3 runs to 13 residues. Germline trimming cut 0 bases from V and 6 bases from J; bases unmatched to any gene: 1. CDR3 sequence reads: CASSLVQGAEAFF. The DNA for the CDR3 is TGCGCCAGCAGCTTGGTACAGGGGGCTGAAGCTTTCTTT.

CDR3 DNA: TGCGCCAGCAGCCCTCAATCGAGGGGGGCCTACGAGCAGTACTTC. Protein sequence: CASSPQSRGAYEQYF. The gene calls are TRBV5-1 and TRBJ2-7; D is perhaps TRBD1 or TRBD2 (6 bases each). The V gene lost 4 bases and the J gene lost 2 bases, with 16 bases spanning the gap. This CDR3 region has 15 residues. CDR1 and CDR2 (germline): SGHRS, YFSETQ.

A few counts support this clonotype. The chain is built from TRBV12-3 or TRBV12-4 and TRBJ2-3, with D hard to call. The V end lost 6 bases, the J end lost 7 bases, and 20 bases lay between the germline ends. The CDR3 loop spans 15 amino acids. The DNA of the CDR3 is TGTGCCAGCAGCCCCGTCGTGTTTGGGATAAATACGCAGTATTTT. Its protein is CASSPVVFGINTQYF.

The rearrangement joins TRBV5-1 to TRBJ1-1; D gene ambiguous. Trimming left V 2 bases short and J 1 base short, with 12 bases between. The CDR3 is made up of 15 amino acids. Germline values: CDR1 SGHRS, CDR2 YFSETQ. CDR3 sequence reads: CASSFGSPANTEAFF. As DNA, the CDR3 is TGCGCCAGCAGCTTTGGATCGCCGGCGAACACTGAAGCTTTCTTT.

The chain has TRBV12-3 or TRBV12-4 and TRBJ2-1; D might be TRBD1 (6 bases). The V and J ends lost 11 bases and 0 bases respectively, with 14 bases between them. The CDR3 consists of 14 residues. CDR3 nucleotides: TGTGCCGTACTTAGGGGGTTCTCCTACAATGAGCAGTTCTTC. Translating gives CAVLRGFSYNEQFF.

The V call is TRBV6-1, the J call TRBJ1-1, with D possibly being TRBD1 (5 bases). The CDR3 has 13 residues. Germline CDR1 and CDR2: MNHNS and SASEGT. Trimming cost V 2 bases and J 3 bases, with 7 bases left between them. The CDR3 nucleotides are TGTGCCAGCAGTGAACCGGGGGACACTGAAGCTTTCTTT. Translation gives CASSEPGDTEAFF.

This clonotype was seen many times. V gene TRBV3-1 combines with J gene TRBJ2-7; TRBD2 agrees at 8 bases. Germline trimming cut 5 bases from V and 2 bases from J; bases unmatched to any gene: 5. The CDR3 has 14 amino acids. Germline V gene sequence: CDR1 LGHDT, CDR2 YNNKEL (reference sequence). CDR3 region: CASSWGGRTYEQYF. In DNA, the CDR3 is TGTGCCAGCAGCTGGGGCGGGAGGACCTACGAGCAGTACTTC.